This TCR beta chain was retrieved from a study of cytomegalovirus exposure and HLA in healthy donors (dated by TCRdb to 2017 to 2019). Describing the broader study: According to an earlier analysis of 587 of the donors, about 170 million T cells yielded 90 million to 130 million unique TCR beta sequences and approximately 300 Gb of sequence data. Around 330 gigabases of sequencing data and around 85 million unique TCR sequences made up an early release that covered several hundred HLA-typed donors. Of the roughly 400 genotyped donors, approximately 82% fell in the genetic ancestry cluster associated with self-reported Caucasian donors. The study aimed to test whether cataloging public T cell receptors could reveal signatures of past pathogen exposure. Using immunosequencing, the study profiled T cell repertoires from fewer than 700 subjects and related those repertoires to cytomegalovirus serostatus. In addition to the first cohort of 500 to 850 subjects, a separate validation cohort of over 90 different subjects was used. High-throughput TCR immunosequencing, statistical association of individual TCRs with disease status, and machine learning were combined to predict cytomegalovirus infection status. A later analysis re-examined previously published TCR beta repertoires from 500 to 700 donors and added high-resolution HLA genotyping to investigate patterns of TCR occurrence. The later analysis used no new phenotypic data to find candidate immune exposures, relying instead on TCR beta sequences and their occurrence across donors. An earlier analysis of a few hundred of the donors applied high-throughput TCR beta sequencing to assess whether each TCR beta V gene segment acted as functional or pseudogenic. Donor age, sex, ethnicity and CMV serostatus were compiled alongside the repertoire data. A later genetic analysis took genome-wide SNP genotypes for about three fifths of the 666 donors and used that subset as a discovery cohort. All discovery cohort repertoires had been generated using a single sequencing platform. Both class I and class II loci were covered by HLA typing, at four-digit resolution. Typing coverage varied by locus: 629-630 donors for A, B, C, DRB1 and DQB1; more than 500 for DQA1; around 570 for DPA1; 450 to 480 for DPB1. A handful of DR-DQ haplotypes were handled as single units for association and clustering because linkage in the cohort was strong. Among about 390 genotyped donors of the cohort, an average of about 240,000 unique TCR beta nucleotide sequences were sequenced per donor, about a sixth of them non-productive.

To prepare the library, the immunoSEQ multiplex PCR assay was applied. A mixture of 60 forward primers for TCR Vbeta segments and 13 reverse primers for TCR Jbeta segments was used in the multiplex PCR. The CDR3 region of rearranged TCR beta genes was amplified from genomic DNA with a multiplex PCR assay. The Illumina HiSeq System was used to sequence the amplified TCR beta libraries as 87-base-pair reads. As for how the authors treated the data: A later analysis counted about 76 million unique TCR beta chains across the 650 to 700 repertoires, and 9.5 million to 11 million of these chains were shared by at least two donors. To remove PCR and sequencing errors, raw reads were error-corrected and collapsed into unique sequences using a nearest-neighbor algorithm that merged closely related sequences. Alignment of CDR3 sequences to IMGT reference sequences was used to assign V, D and J gene segments. For a sequence to be retained, a match of at least six nucleotides was required to both a V gene segment and a J gene segment. A rearrangement counted as productive if the CDR3 had no stop codons and remained in frame with V and J, and every other rearrangement counted as non-productive. Following IMGT convention, CDR3 was defined as the stretch from the second conserved V-encoded cysteine to the conserved J-encoded phenylalanine. The earlier analysis of about 560 of the donors excluded any sequence lacking an unambiguous match to a single V gene segment. In an earlier analysis of approximately 610 of the donors, V segments were called functional above 56.7% productive rearrangements and were called segregating when the between-donor standard deviation exceeded 5%. To diagnose cytomegalovirus status from the catalog of TCR beta chain sequences, a statistical classification framework was built. V and J gene assignment, in a later analysis, came from comparing TCR nucleotide sequences with IMGT/GENE-DB human TR gene sequences. Using the TCRdist pipeline, a later analysis assigned CDR3 sequences along with most-parsimonious VDJ recombination scenarios. In a later analysis, each TCR beta chain was defined by its CDR3 amino acid sequence together with its V-gene family, and reads lacking a unique V-gene family were excluded. As a way to deal with suspected cross-contamination and a sequencing artifact, a later analysis dropped 450 to 600 nucleotide sequences that were highly shared and had low generation probability. A later analysis calculated a clonal expansion index for each public chain from normalized within-repertoire ranks of inferred template counts. In a later analysis, generation probabilities were computed using a VDJ recombination model fitted to out-of-frame rearrangements, and the results were checked against IGoR. A later analysis scored TCR-TCR, TCR-HLA and TCR-CMV co-occurrence with hypergeometric tests, applying a repertoire-size bias correction to TCR pairs. False discovery rates were estimated in a later analysis by permuting HLA or CMV assignments 20 times. In a later analysis, co-occurring TCRs were grouped with DBSCAN, and TCRdist sequence similarity was added when clustering was performed within HLA-allele-positive subsets. Repertoires with fewer than 30,000 or more than 120,000 public chains, plus five repertoires with anomalous nucleotide sharing, were excluded from co-occurrence clustering. In TCRdb, the immuneACCESS table is reduced to in-frame sequences with V and J assigned. These tables do not hold every clone; where another copy was compared, an unresolved V gene accounts for under half, and the others remain unexplained. V and J calls and clone size are those listed in that table; D and trimming were worked out from the DNA. The table for this sample lists about 100,000 clones; about 79% of them were counted only once. Of the sample, approximately 2.5% falls within the top ten clones.

This clone appeared a single time. Its antigen is still unknown. Within one base of it there is no much larger clone, and no base qualities were kept. CDR1 and CDR2, looked up from the germline V gene, are SQVTM and ANQGSEA. The cysteine opens and the phenylalanine closes a CDR3 of 15 amino acids. The only DNA kept is the CDR3, 45 bases in frame from the first base. Unmatched junction bases come to 12, with V trimmed by 5 bases and J by 8 bases. In total, 630 or so healthy bone marrow donors made up the cohort. At the time of sampling, every cohort member was nominally healthy, though immune exposures that went unrecorded were likely present. The donor was CMV seropositive and was included in the group of about 290 seropositive cohort members. A peripheral blood sample was collected from each donor, and TCR beta sequencing was performed on peripheral blood mononuclear cells. The Qiagen DNeasy Blood Extraction Kit was used to extract genomic DNA from the blood cell samples.

Results the study describes overall, beyond this receptor: Strong co-occurrence of HLA alleles, especially DR and DQ, made assigning TCR associations to individual alleles difficult. A total of 150 or so TCR beta chains were listed by the study as associated with cytomegalovirus. A later analysis reported that several top co-occurrence clusters appeared linked to parvovirus B19, influenza, CMV and Epstein-Barr virus. In a later analysis, most CMV-associated TCR beta chains were found to appear HLA-restricted, with HLA associations seemingly driven largely by CMV exposure. In a later analysis, TCR association rates were found to vary across HLA loci, with the most associated TCRs seen for DRB1 alleles and the fewest for HLA-C alleles. Correlated functional status among segregating V segments might be attributable to linkage disequilibrium, but an unknown experimental factor could not be ruled out. Because counts were too low, around 18 rarely observed V segments, including chromosome 9 orphons, were left out of the earlier analysis of a few hundred of the donors. A later genetic analysis associated a missense DCLRE1C variant with V-gene and J-gene trimming of TCR beta chains, and an independent cohort replicated the association. The presence/absence analyses assumed that sequencing depth was roughly uniform across donors, and that assumption may not be true. The only immune exposure information available for the cohort was CMV serostatus. According to the authors, the approach could potentially be generalized to other disease states and immunological phenotypes. Because HLA typing was unavailable for some donors at each locus, only the typed subset was used in association tests. Cytomegalovirus status was reported to be diagnosed by the classifier with high specificity and sensitivity in both the original and validation cohorts. At a false discovery rate of 0.05, a later analysis linked under 20,000 TCR beta sequences to specific HLA alleles. In a later analysis, HLA-associated TCR beta chains showed more clonal expansion and lower generation probabilities than non-associated chains that were equally common. A cluster of highly shared sequence variants was judged likely to be a technical artifact of the sequencing pipeline. Most TCR sequences were seen in very few donors, while some public TCRs were found in many individuals. A further reported finding was that TCR beta sequences accurately predicted the HLA-A and HLA-B alleles for most subjects in the first cohort. Because the 87-base-pair reads could not distinguish some IMGT-functional V segments, including TRBV6-2 and TRBV6-3, those segments were excluded. A few of the identified cytomegalovirus-associated TCR beta chains were confirmed in vitro to be specific for cytomegalovirus antigens. In a later genetic analysis, fewer N-insertions in productive TCRs were reported among donors in an Asian-associated ancestry cluster than the approximately 630-donor mean. This cohort had only TCR beta chains sequenced, and the lack of alpha or paired-chain data limited which features could be detected. An earlier analysis of around 540 of the donors showed that most TCR beta V segments appeared in productive rearrangements either about 87% or about 30% of the time, which broadly matched IMGT annotations.

The V gene is TRBV29-1 and the J gene is TRBJ1-2; 12 central nucleotides agree with TRBD1. The specimen sequenced was PBMCs. The TCR was taken from a man between 45 and 60 years old in good health and CMV-seropositive. The CDR3 has the sequence CSVSGTGGSIVGYTF. The DNA sequence follows: TGCAGCGTTTCCGGGACAGGGGGCTCTATCGTCGGCTACACCTTC. The variable domain in full, with residues beyond the CDR3 obtained from the reference TRBV29-1 and TRBJ1-2 genes, is SAVISQKPSRDICQRGTSLTIQCQVDSQVTMMFWYRQQPGQSLTLIATANQGSEATYESGFVIDKFPISRPNLTFSTLTVSNMSPEDSSIYLCSVSGTGGSIVGYTFGSGTRLTVV.